This section outlines one T cell receptor (beta chain) sequence together with its context. This table comes from immunoSEQ multiplex PCR, and its TCRdb copy is limited to in-frame clones, with some not included. Of 190,000 or so clones listed, about 86% are singletons. The data derive from a study of cytomegalovirus exposure and HLA in healthy donors. While the first cohort had hundreds of subjects, the donors belonged to the separate validation cohort of over a hundred subjects. The TCR originated in a woman aged 18-29 years in good health and CMV-seropositive. The sample comprised PBMCs.

CDR3 in amino acids: CASSLLQGGTGELFF. The CDR3 nucleotides read TGTGCCAGCAGCCTTCTTCAGGGAGGGACCGGGGAGCTGTTTTTT. The chain links TRBV4-2 to TRBJ2-2; 7 bases are a match to TRBD2. Germline CDR1 is LGHNA and CDR2 is YNFKEQ. The CDR3 is 15 residues long. Trimming cost V 4 bases and J 5 bases; bases outside gene matches: 7.